Each of the 28 T cell receptor beta chains below was sequenced from the same sample in a study of cytomegalovirus exposure and HLA in healthy donors. With 60 Vbeta and 13 Jbeta primers, the PCR was carried out. Generated by immunoSEQ multiplex PCR, the TCRdb table keeps only in-frame clones and is missing some. The table includes some 120,000 clones, approximately 81% detected once. The sample consisted of PBMCs. The receptor set was obtained from a young man in good health and CMV-seropositive.

This rearrangement joins TRBV30 to TRBJ2-2, with D maybe TRBD1 (5 bases). This CDR3 has 14 residues. Trimming removed 2 bases from V and 10 bases from J, with 17 bases in between. CDR1 GTSNPN and CDR2 SVGIG come from the germline V gene (reference sequence). This CDR3 is CAWSPTSTALELFF. CDR3 nucleotide sequence: TGTGCCTGGAGTCCCACCTCGACAGCCCTGGAGCTGTTTTTT.

This chain connects TRBV7-2 to TRBJ1-4; 7 nucleotides agree with TRBD1. The germline V gene encodes CDR1 SGHTA and CDR2 FQGNSA. The CDR3 contains 15 residues. Trimming cost V 5 bases and J 7 bases; bases outside gene matches: 10. CDR3 sequence (DNA): TGTGCCAGCAGCCCGGAAGGGGGCACGGGTGAAAAACTGTTTTTT. Translation: CASSPEGGTGEKLFF.

The chain has TRBV2 and TRBJ2-5, with 7 bases lining up with TRBD1. Germline V gene sequence: CDR1 SNHLY, CDR2 FYNNEI. The trim removed 11 bases at V and 4 bases at J, leaving 10 bases unmatched. This CDR3 region has 13 residues. The CDR3 bases are TGTGCCCTTAGACAGGGCGAGGGAGAGACCCAGTACTTC. It specifies CALRQGEGETQYF.

This clone was detected once. The chain recombines TRBV2 with TRBJ2-2; tentative D call: TRBD1 (6 bases). This CDR3 is 15 amino acids long. Trimming shortened V by 7 bases and J by 2 bases, and 14 bases separated the two germline ends. CDR1 SNHLY and CDR2 FYNNEI come from the germline V gene. CDR3 loop: CASTRQVLNTGELFF. The CDR3 nucleotides read TGTGCCAGCACCCGACAGGTGCTTAACACCGGGGAGCTGTTTTTT.

Points on this clone: A junction end diverges from the germline sequence, so it may reflect a read error. This rearrangement joins TRBV29-1 to TRBJ2-4; TRBD2 agrees at 7 bases. Germline CDR1 is SQVTM and CDR2 is ANQGSEA. The CDR3 spans 12 residues. The CDR3 sequence: CSVAQGGNSQYF. The DNA of the CDR3 is TGCAGCGTAGCCCAGGGAGGGAACAGTCAGTACTTC.

The rearrangement uses TRBV18 and TRBJ2-3; 7 bases align to TRBD2. J gave up 6 bases and V 2 bases, and 5 bases lay outside the gene matches. Germline CDR1 is KGHSH and CDR2 is LQKENI. This CDR3 has 14 residues. CDR3 nucleotides: TGTGCCAGCTCACCAGAACGGGGGGAGGATACGCAGTATTTT. Amino acid sequence: CASSPERGEDTQYF.

The rearrangement uses TRBV5-1 and TRBJ2-3; D is undetermined. In germline, CDR1 is SGHRS, CDR2 YFSETQ. The V gene lost 3 bases and the J gene lost 0 bases, with 14 bases spanning the gap. This CDR3 has 16 amino acids. CDR3 nucleotide sequence: TGCGCCAGCAGCTCGCCTTACAGAACTAGCACAGATACGCAGTATTTT. Amino acids: CASSSPYRTSTDTQYF.

V is TRBV7-2 and J is TRBJ1-5; tentatively, D is TRBD1 (6 bases). Trimming removed 1 base from V and 6 bases from J, with 13 bases in between. The CDR3 sequence is 15 residues long. Germline-derived CDR1 and CDR2 are SGHTA and FQGNSA. CDR3 DNA sequence: TGTGCCAGCAGCTTAGATACAGGGATGAGTCAGCCCCAGCATTTT. It codes for CASSLDTGMSQPQHF. The full variable domain, rest sourced from reference TRBV7-2 and TRBJ1-5, is GAGVSQSPSNKVTEKGKDVELRCDPISGHTALYWYRQSLGQGLEFLIYFQGNSAPDKSGLPSDRFSAERTGGSVSTLTIQRTQQEDSAVYLCASSLDTGMSQPQHFGDGTRLSIL.

This clone occurred a few times. The chain employs TRBV11-2 and TRBJ1-2, with a weak D call TRBD1 (5 bases). V was clipped by 5 bases and J by 8 bases, with 15 bases between them. The CDR3 contains 13 residues. Germline loops: CDR1 SGHAT, CDR2 FQNNGV. CDR3 DNA sequence: TGTGCCAGCAGCGCCCAGGGTTATGGAGGCTACACCTTC. This codes for CASSAQGYGGYTF.

The chain links TRBV2 to TRBJ1-5, with TRBD1 as a possible D gene (5 bases). V shed 4 bases and J shed 6 bases, with 7 bases lying between them. The CDR3 is 12 amino acids. CDR1 and CDR2 from the germline V gene are SNHLY and FYNNEI. This CDR3 reads CASSADTQPQHF. In DNA, the CDR3 is TGTGCCAGCAGTGCGGACACTCAGCCCCAGCATTTT.

The chain couples TRBV7-3 to TRBJ2-6; perhaps TRBD1 as D (6 bases). There are 17 residues in the CDR3. Trimming took off 5 bases at V and 0 bases at J, with 14 bases between the two ends. Germline V gives CDR1 SGHTA, CDR2 FQGTGA. Written as DNA, the CDR3 is TGTGCCAGCAGCCCGAGGACAGTTATCTCTGGGGCCAACGTCCTGACTTTC. As protein: CASSPRTVISGANVLTF.

In its sample, this clone was seen a few times. The V call is TRBV4-2, the J call TRBJ2-3; 8 bases match TRBD2. The V gene's germline CDR1 is LGHNA and CDR2 YNFKEQ. The CDR3 is 16 residues long. Trimming removed 0 bases from V and 1 base from J; junction bases left unmatched: 3. CDR3 sequence: CASSQDQAGGTDTQYF. The CDR3 region has the DNA TGTGCCAGCAGCCAAGATCAAGCGGGGGGCACAGATACGCAGTATTTT.

Here the CDR3 reads CASSIRDREYEQYF. The DNA for the CDR3 is TGTGCCAGTAGTATCCGGGACAGGGAGTACGAGCAGTACTTC. V and J are TRBV19 and TRBJ2-7; 9 nucleotides align to TRBD1. Germline assignment: CDR1 LNHDA and CDR2 SQIVND (reference sequence). CDR3 size: 14 residues. V was pared by 3 bases and J by 4 bases, with 4 bases of the junction left unmatched.

The chain couples TRBV27 to TRBJ2-5; a possible D gene is TRBD1 (6 bases). CDR1 is MNHEY and CDR2 is SMNVEV in the germline V gene (reference sequence). The CDR3 extends over 17 amino acids. V lost 3 bases and J 0 bases, leaving 17 bases between the germline ends. This CDR3 reads CASSFDGQGIYQETQYF. CDR3 bases: TGTGCCAGCAGTTTTGATGGGCAGGGGATATACCAAGAGACCCAGTACTTC.

The chain uses TRBV6-5 and TRBJ1-1; D perhaps matches TRBD1 (6 bases). Trimming left V 0 bases short and J 5 bases short, with 10 bases between. CDR3 length: 14 residues. The V gene's germline CDR1 is MNHEY and CDR2 SVGAGI. CDR3 DNA: TGTGCCAGCAGTTACTCGGGCAGGGGAACTGAAGCTTTCTTT. Translated: CASSYSGRGTEAFF.

This chain connects TRBV5-1 to TRBJ1-1, with D uncertain. Between the trimmed V and J ends, which lost 7 bases and 3 bases, there was a span of 16 bases. The CDR3 has 14 residues. The V gene's germline CDR1 is SGHRS and CDR2 YFSETQ. The CDR3 coding sequence is TGCGCCAGCCCGAGCACTCGGACTTACACTGAAGCTTTCTTT. It encodes CASPSTRTYTEAFF.

The V gene is TRBV28, the J gene TRBJ2-1, with TRBD2 matching 8 bases. The CDR3 contains 16 residues. V was clipped by 5 bases and J by 4 bases; unmatched bases: 10. Germline-derived CDR1 and CDR2 are MDHEN and SYDVKM. Here the CDR3 DNA reads TGTGCCAGCAGTCCGATAGCGGGGACGCTTTACAATGAGCAGTTCTTC. Translation: CASSPIAGTLYNEQFF.

This clone was picked up one time. This CDR3 is CASSVGMMSQPQHF. CDR3 sequence (DNA): TGTGCCAGCAGCGTAGGAATGATGAGTCAGCCCCAGCATTTT. The chain joins TRBV9 to TRBJ1-5; D is undetermined. V lost 0 bases, J lost 6 bases, and 10 bases lay in between. Germline CDR1 and CDR2: SGDLS and YYNGEE. This CDR3 comprises 14 residues.

The CDR3 DNA reads TGTGCCAGCTCACCTCTGACTAGCGGAAGCTCCTACGAGCAGTACTTC. Amino acid sequence: CASSPLTSGSSYEQYF. J is TRBJ2-7 and V is TRBV18; 9 bases fit TRBD2. Losses at the gene ends were 3 bases for V and 0 bases for J; bases not matched to a gene: 6. This CDR3 spans 16 amino acids. Germline V CDR1 and CDR2: KGHSH, LQKENI. Using reference TRBV18 and TRBJ2-7 for the parts outside the CDR3, the full variable domain is NAGVMQNPRHLVRRRGQEARLRCSPMKGHSHVYWYRQLPEEGLKFMVYLQKENIIDESGMPKERFSAEFPKEGPSILRIQQVVRGDSAAYFCASSPLTSGSSYEQYFGPGTRLTVT.

This chain links TRBV29-1 with TRBJ1-2, with 10 nucleotides matching TRBD1. The CDR3 runs 13 residues. V trimming: 7 bases; J trimming: 3 bases; junction bases outside the gene matches: 5. CDR1 and CDR2 (germline): SQVTM, ANQGSEA. The DNA for the CDR3 is TGCAGCGCGACAGGGGGCCTTCACTATGGCTACACCTTC. The encoded protein is CSATGGLHYGYTF.

V gene TRBV11-2 combines with J gene TRBJ1-2; 7 positions agree with TRBD1. The CDR3 loop spans 14 amino acids. V shed 0 bases, J shed 8 bases, and the junction held 6 bases outside the gene matches. Germline CDR1 reads SGHAT; CDR2 reads FQNNGV. In DNA, the CDR3 is TGTGCCAGCAGCTTAGAAGGGACAGCGTCGGGCTACACCTTC. This sequence encodes CASSLEGTASGYTF.

V is TRBV18 and J is TRBJ2-2; 13 bases agree with TRBD2. The CDR3 is 18 amino acids. In germline, CDR1 is KGHSH, CDR2 LQKENI. With V trimmed by 3 bases and J by 0 bases, 4 bases remained unmatched. This CDR3 is CASSPQTSGGTNTGELFF. The DNA of the CDR3 is TGTGCCAGCTCACCGCAGACTAGCGGGGGGACGAACACCGGGGAGCTGTTTTTT. The full variable domain, rest sourced from reference TRBV18 and TRBJ2-2, is NAGVMQNPRHLVRRRGQEARLRCSPMKGHSHVYWYRQLPEEGLKFMVYLQKENIIDESGMPKERFSAEFPKEGPSILRIQQVVRGDSAAYFCASSPQTSGGTNTGELFFGEGSRLTVL.

This chain connects TRBV27 to TRBJ2-3; TRBD2 is a possible D gene (5 bases). V was pared by 1 base and J by 5 bases, with 16 bases between. This CDR3 is built from 16 residues. Germline lookup yields CDR1 MNHEY and CDR2 SMNVEV (reference sequence). The CDR3 is CASSLYSERDGDTQYF. CDR3 in DNA: TGTGCCAGCAGTTTATATAGCGAGAGAGACGGAGATACGCAGTATTTT.

The V and J genes are TRBV7-8 and TRBJ2-7, with 10 bases aligning to TRBD2. V lost 2 bases, J lost 4 bases, and 2 bases stayed unmatched. CDR1 and CDR2 (germline): SGHVS, FQNEAQ. The CDR3 contains 14 residues. CDR3 nucleotide sequence: TGTGCCAGCAGCTTACCAGCGGGGGGGTACGAGCAGTACTTC. This codes for CASSLPAGGYEQYF.

This clone was observed a few times. V gene TRBV7-2 combines with J gene TRBJ2-2; D is undetermined. This CDR3 comprises 15 residues. Trimming stripped 5 bases from V and 7 bases from J, with 17 bases between. CDR1 is SGHTA, CDR2 FQGNSA, per germline. The DNA for the CDR3 is TGTGCCAGCAGCCCCCGAAGGAATGAGGTCGGGGAGCTGTTTTTT. Its protein is CASSPRRNEVGELFF.

This chain connects TRBV4-1 to TRBJ2-5; 8 bases align to TRBD1. Losses at the gene ends were 6 bases for V and 3 bases for J; bases not matched to a gene: 3. There are 13 residues in the CDR3. Per germline, CDR1 MGHRA and CDR2 YSYEKL. DNA for the CDR3: TGCGCCAGCAGTCTGGACAGGGAAGAGACCCAGTACTTC. Translation gives CASSLDREETQYF.

The V call is TRBV14, the J call TRBJ1-1; D perhaps matches TRBD1 (5 bases). The germline V and J ends were trimmed by 7 bases and 4 bases, with 13 bases remaining between them. Germline V gene sequence: CDR1 SGHDN, CDR2 FVKESK. The CDR3 covers 13 residues. The CDR3 sequence: CASMGGLSTEAFF. The CDR3 DNA sequence: TGTGCCAGCATGGGGGGGTTGAGCACTGAAGCTTTCTTT.

The gene calls are TRBV30 and TRBJ2-7; possible D gene TRBD1, 6 bases. The V gene's germline CDR1 is GTSNPN and CDR2 SVGIG (reference sequence). Between the trimmed V and J ends, which lost 4 bases and 1 base, there was a span of 11 bases. The CDR3 contains 13 residues. The CDR3 region is CAWNPGQSYEQYF. The CDR3 region has the DNA TGTGCCTGGAACCCTGGACAGTCCTACGAGCAGTACTTC.